The clone carrying this TCR beta chain was counted many times. V dropped 1 base and J dropped 4 bases, with 13 bases sitting between them. This CDR3 has 15 residues. In germline, CDR1 is SEHNR, CDR2 FQNEAQ (reference sequence). Diabetic patients met standard criteria for type 1 or type 2 diabetes. Anyone with other autoimmune disease or infection in the prior four weeks was excluded. This sample is drawn from a study of type 1 and type 2 diabetes patients. Study as a whole: Participants included type 1 and type 2 diabetes patients plus nondiabetic controls. Magnetic bead positive selection isolated CD4+ or CD8+ T cells from PBMCs.

The PCR template was genomic DNA. Amplification of the beta chain CDR3 used 30 forward and 13 reverse multiplex primers. In TCRdb, the multiplex PCR reads were re-called with MiXCR into one record per CDR3 protein. In the table there are a few hundred thousand distinct CDR3 sequences, 45% to 60% of which are singletons. Sequenced material: peripheral blood mononuclear cells (PBMCs). This chain joins TRBV7-9 and TRBJ1-2; D not certain. This TCR derives from a young man with type 2 diabetes. The CDR3 reads CASSLVYEARYGYTF. The CDR3 DNA reads as TGTGCCAGCAGCTTAGTTTACGAGGCCCGCTATGGCTACACCTTC. Drawing the rest from reference TRBV7-9 and TRBJ1-2, the complete variable domain is DTGVSQNPRHKITKRGQNVTFRCDPISEHNRLYWYRQTLGQGPEFLTYFQNEAQLEKSRLLSDRFSAERPKGSFSTLEIQRTEQGDSAMYLCASSLVYEARYGYTFGSGTRLTVV.